This T cell receptor beta chain came from a study of T cells in Graves' hyperthyroidism and ophthalmopathy (dated by TCRdb to the late 2010s). With respect to the entire study: Peripheral blood was sampled at the time of initial diagnosis, prior to any treatment. For training and testing, the 100 or so patients in the discovery cohort were randomly divided in a 7:3 ratio. TCR V-J signatures able to tell the groups apart were searched for in a discovery cohort of 90 to 100 patients, of whom over 40 had Graves' ophthalmopathy and around 58 had stable Graves' hyperthyroidism. Following sampling, methimazole starting at 30 mg daily was given to hyperthyroidism patients, and high-dose intravenous methylprednisolone was given to ophthalmopathy patients. In addition, the study compared T-cell repertoires in thyroid tissue and in blood from roughly 6 Graves' hyperthyroidism patients. An independent validation cohort of some 18 hyperthyroidism patients and 17 patients who later progressed to ophthalmopathy tested prospective prediction of ophthalmopathy. TCR Vbeta CDR3 sequencing of approximately 140 peripheral blood samples (43 ophthalmopathy, 75 hyperthyroidism and approximately 17 progressor patients) is reported in the paper. On the study overall, not on this receptor specifically: A 13 V-J signature model separated ophthalmopathy from stable hyperthyroidism, with just over 85% sensitivity and roughly 81% specificity in cross-validation and 80%/75% in testing. Blood samples also contained most of the expanded thyroid clonotypes (frequency above 0.001), which suggests that blood repertoires may reflect thyroid immune responses. In validation, progression to ophthalmopathy was predicted by the model with approximately 67% sensitivity and about 72% specificity, a median of about 6.4 months before onset. Sample size was not statistically predetermined, and blinding of investigators to group allocation was not performed.

The CDR3 holds 15 amino acids from the cysteine to the phenylalanine. Left in the record is the CDR3 DNA by itself, 45 bases read in frame from the first base. V is pruned by 5 bases and J by 10 bases, leaving 13 bases of the junction without a gene match. As encoded in the germline V gene (reference sequence), CDR1 is MNHEY while CDR2 is SMNVEV. Amplification of TCR beta CDR3 regions was carried out from RNA transcripts. The first round of RT-PCR for the TCR CDR3 was performed with the HTBI primer set and the Qiagen OneStep RT-PCR kit. Libraries were constructed in a second round of multiplex PCR, after which size selection and purification were carried out. Libraries were sequenced paired-end with 100 bp reads on an Illumina HiSeq2000. The authors' analysis ran thus. SOAPnuke was used to process the raw data, throwing out any read that contained adapters or uncalled bases, had a mean Phred below 15, or lacked an exact constant-primer or identifier match. COPE v1.2.5 was used to merge the high-quality paired reads, and each unique nucleotide sequence was defined as a clonotype. Clonotypes were aligned to IMGT TRBV, TRBD and TRBJ reference segments using MiTCR v1.1. Analysis was restricted to V-J combinations with a frequency above 0.0001, which covered roughly 99% of repertoires. A TCS score was defined as the ratio of F50 (clonal expansion) to E x V (chaos), with BLOSUM62-based TCRdist applied between CDR3 peptides within each V-J. Welch's t-statistics and random forest reduced 514 V-J features to 10 to 15, which were used in a naive Bayes classifier (R e1071). Clones were called with MiXCR by TCRdb after fastp trimmed the public reads at Q25, and only in-frame beta chains were retained. Every CDR3 protein is listed once, alongside the most common genes and DNA of its rows. The V and J calls were determined by TCRdb, not by the authors. Within this sample are a few hundred thousand distinct CDR3 sequences, with around a sixth of them counted one time only. Of the sample, 28% is held by the ten largest clones.

Hyperthyroidism patients were aged 18 to 65 years and newly diagnosed, with disease duration of less than 2 months. Exclusion was applied to patients with uncontrolled infections, other autoimmune diseases, pregnancy or lactation. Diagnoses relied on clinical symptoms, serum thyroxine and TRAb, thyroid ultrasound and orbital computed tomography. Blood from progressor patients was collected at the time of first diagnosis with hyperthyroidism, before any ophthalmopathy symptoms had appeared. PBMCs were separated from around 9.1 ml of fresh peripheral blood using Ficoll-Paque density gradient centrifugation. Patients classed as progressors first received a Graves' hyperthyroidism diagnosis and then went on to develop ophthalmopathy during follow-up. Trizol reagent was used to extract total RNA, and RNA quality was then checked on an Agilent 2100 Bioanalyzer. This clonotype was detected many times. No cognate antigen has been identified for it. It has no much larger one-base neighbor in the sample; base qualities were not kept.

Sequencing input: blood. The clonotype was recovered from a woman aged 18-30 years with Graves' hyperthyroidism that later progressed to Graves' ophthalmopathy. The chain links TRBV27 with TRBJ2-1; TRBD1 agrees with 8 junctional bases. This receptor has the CDR3 CASSDGQGVGGEQFF. The DNA sequence is given as TGTGCCAGCAGTGACGGACAGGGAGTGGGTGGGGAGCAGTTCTTC.